This TCR beta chain was sequenced in a study of regulatory T cells in long-lasting Graves disease. The J segment lost 1 base and the V segment lost 0 bases, leaving 3 bases of the junction unmatched. The CDR3 consists of 16 residues. Per germline, CDR1 SGHRS and CDR2 YFSETQ. Through Arm-PCR of CDR3 regions and iRepertoire HTBI primers, TCR beta libraries were built. TCRdb re-analysed the multiplex PCR reads in MiXCR, keeping a single row per CDR3 protein. The sample lists fewer than 450,000 distinct CDR3 sequences; around 24% were seen once. Time point: persistent/refractory GD, antithyroid drugs over 5 years with positive TRAb. The authors made the TCR library using RNA they extracted from PBMCs.

This sample comprised peripheral blood mononuclear cells (PBMCs), obtained when the disease was refractory, from a patient treated with antithyroid drugs. This clonotype was obtained from a female donor with Graves disease. The V call is TRBV5-1, the J call TRBJ2-4, with 8 bases aligning to TRBD1. The CDR3 region is CASSLADREAKNIQYF. The CDR3 DNA reads TGCGCCAGCAGCTTGGCGGACAGGGAGGCCAAAAACATTCAGTACTTC.